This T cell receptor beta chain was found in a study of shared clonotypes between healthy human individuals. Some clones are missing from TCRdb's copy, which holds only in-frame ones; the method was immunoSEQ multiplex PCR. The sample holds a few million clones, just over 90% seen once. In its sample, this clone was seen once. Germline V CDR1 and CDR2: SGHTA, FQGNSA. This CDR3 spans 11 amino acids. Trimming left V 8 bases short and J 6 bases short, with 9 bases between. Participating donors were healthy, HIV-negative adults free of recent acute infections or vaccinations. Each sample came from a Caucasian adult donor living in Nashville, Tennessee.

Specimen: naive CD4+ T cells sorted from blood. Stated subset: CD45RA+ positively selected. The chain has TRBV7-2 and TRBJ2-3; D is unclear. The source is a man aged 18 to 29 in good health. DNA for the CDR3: TGTGCCAGCCAATCAAGGGATACGCAGTATTTT. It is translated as CASQSRDTQYF.